The rows below give T cell receptor beta chains drawn from one sample of a study of cytomegalovirus exposure and HLA in healthy donors. TCRdb keeps only in-frame clones here, not all; method: immunoSEQ multiplex PCR. The sample has around 230,000 clones; approximately 84% are singletons. Sequencing was carried out using PBMCs. The origin of the receptors is a girl aged 2-10 years in good health and CMV-seronegative. Each CDR3 is given with its conserved first and last residue. Size tells how often a clone was seen (once, few, many) or the class of an expanded clone, and some rows leave it out.

j_call v_call clone_size cdr3_aa
TRBJ2-7 TRBV4-2 - CASSQEGLAAYEQYF
TRBJ2-7 TRBV6-6 - CASSYPSGGPQYEQYF
TRBJ1-1 TRBV7-8 - CASSLWGRANTEAFF
TRBJ1-1 TRBV20-1 - CSASSGGAFF
TRBJ2-7 TRBV19 - CASSILAGGPYEQYF
TRBJ2-1 TRBV20-1 - CSVASYNEQFF
TRBJ1-5 TRBV6-5 - CASSYSQASNRPQHF
TRBJ2-7 TRBV5-1 - CASSPRVGSYEQYF
TRBJ2-1 TRBV4-1 - CASSQVGGTYNEQFF
TRBJ1-2 TRBV4-2 - CASSQDQQGLFGYTF
TRBJ1-5 TRBV19 - CASSITGAQPQHF
TRBJ2-2 TRBV30 once CAWSWGDNTGELFF
TRBJ2-1 TRBV5-4 - CASSLTSGGLNEQFF
TRBJ2-7 TRBV28 - CASSLYLGTGNYEQYF
TRBJ2-1 TRBV9 - CASSVGGGPLDEQFF
TRBJ2-7 TRBV10-3 - CAISVAQGPYPYEQYF
TRBJ2-1 TRBV11-3 - CASSLGGTVSYNEQFF
TRBJ1-1 TRBV5-1 few CASSLDRGLAEAFF
TRBJ2-7 TRBV6-5 few CASRSTGVVYEQYF
TRBJ1-2 TRBV4-1 - CASSPTRTEIIIYGYTF
TRBJ2-1 TRBV30 few CAWSIQPGNEQFF
TRBJ1-2 TRBV7-2 once CASSQRAGQHYGYTF
TRBJ2-7 TRBV10-3 - CAISESLSYEQYF
TRBJ1-2 TRBV29-1 - CSDLGPGGYTF
TRBJ1-1 TRBV30 - CAWSVLRGPGTEAFF
TRBJ1-5 TRBV30 - CAWAGQDNQPQHF
TRBJ1-5 TRBV6-6 few CASSYGTVNQPQHF
TRBJ1-4 TRBV25-1 - CASSEWTGTGTTNEKLFF
TRBJ1-2 TRBV25-1 - CASSPLTALSYGYTF
TRBJ2-7 TRBV5-6 - CASSPQGDSYEQYF